This T cell receptor (beta chain) was found in a study of regulatory T cells in long-lasting Graves disease. Findings and limits, study-wide: Repertoires from persistent disease leaned toward TRBV28, TRBJ1-2 and TRBJ2-5. Persistent Graves' patients showed reduced TCR diversity versus newly diagnosed patients.

The CDR3 covers 16 residues. V shed 4 bases and J shed 9 bases, with 22 bases lying between them. Germline V lookup: CDR1 SGHRS, CDR2 YFSETQ. The time point here: persistent/refractory GD, antithyroid drugs over 5 years with positive TRAb. PBMC-extracted RNA yielded the TCR library. Staff took roughly 9 milliliters of peripheral blood and put it into EDTA tubes. In this sample, this clonotype turned up a few times. Its specificity is unknown. According to the study, TCR beta libraries were built with iRepertoire HTBI primers and CDR3-region Arm-PCR. One entry per CDR3 protein results from TCRdb running MiXCR on the multiplex PCR reads. Among hundreds of thousands of distinct CDR3 sequences listed, about 30% were seen once.

The chain uses TRBV5-1 and TRBJ1-4, with D unresolved. The source material was peripheral blood mononuclear cells (PBMCs), sampled when the disease was refractory, from a patient treated with antithyroid drugs. The sequence derives from a female donor with Graves disease. The CDR3 here is CASSPGLDELEKKLFF. The CDR3 DNA is TGCGCCAGCAGCCCGGGCCTAGATGAGTTGGAGAAAAAACTGTTTTTT. The variable domain in full, with the rest retrieved from reference TRBV5-1 and TRBJ1-4, is KAGVTQTPRYLIKTRGQQVTLSCSPISGHRSVSWYQQTPGQGLQFLFEYFSETQRNKGNFPGRFSGRQFSNSRSEMNVSTLELGDSALYLCASSPGLDELEKKLFFGSGTQLSVL.